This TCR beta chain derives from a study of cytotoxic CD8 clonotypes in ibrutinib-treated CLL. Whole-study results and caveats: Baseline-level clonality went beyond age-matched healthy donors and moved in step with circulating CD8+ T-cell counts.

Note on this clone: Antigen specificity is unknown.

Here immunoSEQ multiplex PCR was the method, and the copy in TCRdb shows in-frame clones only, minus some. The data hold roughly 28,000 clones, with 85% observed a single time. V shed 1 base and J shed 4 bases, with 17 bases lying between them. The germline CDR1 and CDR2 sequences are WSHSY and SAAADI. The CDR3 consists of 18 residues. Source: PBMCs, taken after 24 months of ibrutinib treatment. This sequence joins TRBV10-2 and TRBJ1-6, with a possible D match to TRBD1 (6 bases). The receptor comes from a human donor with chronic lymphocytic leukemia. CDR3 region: CASSEFIPGTRYNSPLHF. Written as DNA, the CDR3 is TGCGCCAGCAGTGAGTTTATTCCGGGGACAAGGTATAATTCACCCCTCCACTTT.